Below, one TCR beta chain is given with its context. The antigen is undetermined. The data stem from a study of T cell responses to AZD1222 COVID-19 vaccine. Points from the study as a whole: It was only after the peak T cell response that any repertoires were sampled. The sample set comprised mostly white British donors with more females, and clonal diversity was possibly underestimated.

This CDR3 has 14 residues. Per germline, CDR1 LNHDA and CDR2 SQIVND (reference sequence). The germline V and J ends were trimmed by 5 bases and 2 bases, with 10 bases remaining between them. TCRdb's copy holds only in-frame clones and misses some; the assay was immunoSEQ multiplex PCR. The data contain under 150,000 clones, 92% of them singletons. The chain combines TRBV19 with TRBJ2-1, with D possibly being TRBD1 or TRBD2 (5 bases each). The sequence came from an adult in good health. The source was peripheral blood, collected on day 0 of AZD1222 vaccination. The CDR3 is CASSWGPAYNEQFF. CDR3 sequence (DNA): TGTGCCAGTAGTTGGGGACCCGCCTACAATGAGCAGTTCTTC.